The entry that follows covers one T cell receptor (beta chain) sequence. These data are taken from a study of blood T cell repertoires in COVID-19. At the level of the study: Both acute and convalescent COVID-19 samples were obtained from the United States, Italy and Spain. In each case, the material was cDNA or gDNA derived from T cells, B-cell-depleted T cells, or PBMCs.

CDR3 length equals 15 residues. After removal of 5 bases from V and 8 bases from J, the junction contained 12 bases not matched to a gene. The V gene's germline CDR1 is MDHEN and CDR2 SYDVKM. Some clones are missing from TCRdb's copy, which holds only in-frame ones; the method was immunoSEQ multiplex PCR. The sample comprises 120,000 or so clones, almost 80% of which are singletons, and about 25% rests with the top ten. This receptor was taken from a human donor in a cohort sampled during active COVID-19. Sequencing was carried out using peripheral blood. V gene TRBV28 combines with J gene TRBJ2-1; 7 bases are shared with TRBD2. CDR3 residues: CASSGGGLYGHEQFF. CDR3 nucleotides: TGTGCCAGCAGTGGGGGGGGACTCTATGGGCATGAGCAGTTCTTC.